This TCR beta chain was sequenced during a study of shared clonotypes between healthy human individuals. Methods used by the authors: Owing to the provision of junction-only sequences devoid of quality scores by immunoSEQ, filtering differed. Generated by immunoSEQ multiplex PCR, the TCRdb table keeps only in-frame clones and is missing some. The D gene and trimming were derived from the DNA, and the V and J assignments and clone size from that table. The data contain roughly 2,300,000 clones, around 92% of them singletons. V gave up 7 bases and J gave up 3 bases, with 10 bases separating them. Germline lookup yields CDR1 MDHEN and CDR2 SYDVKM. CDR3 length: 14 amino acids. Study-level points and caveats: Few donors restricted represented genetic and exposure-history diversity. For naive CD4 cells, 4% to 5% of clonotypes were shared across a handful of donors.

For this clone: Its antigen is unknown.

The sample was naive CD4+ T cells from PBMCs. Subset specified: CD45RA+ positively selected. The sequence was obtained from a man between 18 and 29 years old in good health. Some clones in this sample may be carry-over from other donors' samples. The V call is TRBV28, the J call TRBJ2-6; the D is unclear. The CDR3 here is CASTQVGGANVLTF. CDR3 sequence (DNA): TGTGCCAGCACCCAGGTGGGTGGGGCCAACGTCCTGACTTTC.